Shown below are 2 T cell receptor beta chains from a single sample sequenced in a study of T cell repertoires in cytomegalovirus infection (dated by TCRdb to the late 2010s). For sequencing, an Illumina HiSeq 1500 was employed. Through fastp at Q25 and MiXCR, TCRdb rebuilt clones from the public reads, retaining in-frame beta chains. Each entry merges the rows of one CDR3 protein and shows their most common DNA and genes. The sample yields around 440,000 distinct CDR3 sequences; around 10% were counted once. The ten largest clones capture about 9.4% of the sample. Sequencing was performed on PBMCs. These receptors came from a human donor in good health (CMV status not recorded). Some clones in this sample may be carry-over from other donors' samples.

This clonotype was counted ten times or more. The chain is built from TRBV7-8 and TRBJ2-4; D gene unclear. The germline V gene has CDR1 SGHVS and CDR2 FQNEAQ. V lost 4 bases and J lost 8, with 15 bases in between. The CDR3 totals 14 residues. Here the CDR3 reads CASSSRVPGDIQYF. The CDR3 DNA is TGTGCCAGCAGCTCTCGGGTCCCTGGGGACATTCAGTACTTC.

This rearrangement joins TRBV4-1 to TRBJ2-7, with 7 bases aligning to TRBD1. CDR1 MGHRA and CDR2 YSYEKL come from the germline V gene. The CDR3 is made up of 16 amino acids. Unmatched junction bases numbered 9, after V lost 4 bases and J lost 0 bases. The CDR3, as DNA: TGCGCCAGCAGCCCCGTATCGGGACAGCACTCCTACGAGCAGTACTTC. Translated, it gives CASSPVSGQHSYEQYF.